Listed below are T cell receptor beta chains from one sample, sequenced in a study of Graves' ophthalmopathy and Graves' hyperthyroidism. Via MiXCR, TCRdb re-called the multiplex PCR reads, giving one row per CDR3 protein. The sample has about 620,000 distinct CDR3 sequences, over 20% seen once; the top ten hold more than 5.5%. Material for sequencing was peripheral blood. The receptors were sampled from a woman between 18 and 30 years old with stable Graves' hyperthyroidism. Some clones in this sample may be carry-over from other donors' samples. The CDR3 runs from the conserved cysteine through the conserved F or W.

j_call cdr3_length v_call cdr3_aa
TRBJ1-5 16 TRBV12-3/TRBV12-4 CASSKGQRNSNQPQHF
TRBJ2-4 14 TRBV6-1 CASSPPYPKNIQYF
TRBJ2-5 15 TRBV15 CATSREGTRQETQYF
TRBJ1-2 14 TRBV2 CASSEGVGRGGYTF
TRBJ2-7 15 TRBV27 CASSSTSGRVYEQYF
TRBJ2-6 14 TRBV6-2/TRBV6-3 CASKSGGGANALTF
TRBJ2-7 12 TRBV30 CARRGQGYEQYF
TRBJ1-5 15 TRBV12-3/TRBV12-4 CASSPARQGVGPQHF
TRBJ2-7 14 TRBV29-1 CSVDGLGPSNEQYF
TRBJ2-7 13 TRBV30 CASTDWSSYEQYF
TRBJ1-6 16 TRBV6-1 CASSPMGVSYNSPLHF
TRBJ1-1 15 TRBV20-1 CSAMIVRGAKSEAFF
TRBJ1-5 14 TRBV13 CASSLGRGDQPQHF
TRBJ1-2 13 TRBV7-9 CASSETGVYDYTF
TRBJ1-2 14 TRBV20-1 CSARTLDSDYGYTF
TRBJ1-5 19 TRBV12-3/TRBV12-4 CASSLLGQGDSSGNQPQHF
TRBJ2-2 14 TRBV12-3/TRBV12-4 CASSDTGGTGELFF
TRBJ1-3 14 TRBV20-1 CSAQTRFSGNTIYF
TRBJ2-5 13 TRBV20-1 CSASGQGGESQYF
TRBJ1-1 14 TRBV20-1 CSAREGSSNTEAFF
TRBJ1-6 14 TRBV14 CASSQGHTGSPLHF
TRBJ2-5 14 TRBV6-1 CASSAFSAQETQYF
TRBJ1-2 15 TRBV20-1 CSARVQQGDFRGYTF
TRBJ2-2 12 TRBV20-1 CSAQHNTGELFF
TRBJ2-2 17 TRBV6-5 CASSYSVGRKNTGELFF
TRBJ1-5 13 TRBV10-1 CASSPSVNQPQHF
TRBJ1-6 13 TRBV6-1 CASKRELDSPLHF
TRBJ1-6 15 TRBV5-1 CASSLEGSRNSPLHF
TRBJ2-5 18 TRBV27 CASSRQVQGYGGGETQYF
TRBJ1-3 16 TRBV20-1 CSARVMLGSPGNTIYF
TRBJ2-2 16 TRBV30 CAWSQLASANTGELFF
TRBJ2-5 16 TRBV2 CASSEARFRVPETQYF
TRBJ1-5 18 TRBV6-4 CASSPSPWDQGYAQPQHF
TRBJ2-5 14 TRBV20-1 CSSNRDVGRETQYF
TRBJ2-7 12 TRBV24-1 CATSQGPHEQYF
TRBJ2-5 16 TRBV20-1 CSAPGHQSPPRETQYF
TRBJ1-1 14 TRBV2 CANLLQDRNTEAFF
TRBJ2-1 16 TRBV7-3 CASSPAGGGDYNEQFF
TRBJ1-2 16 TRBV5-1 CASSPRTGTRVRGYTF
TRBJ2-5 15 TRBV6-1 CASSDASGAQETQYF
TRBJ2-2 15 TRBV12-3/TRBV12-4 CASTSRTGAAGELFF
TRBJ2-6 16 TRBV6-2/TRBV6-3 CASSGQGRAGANVLTF
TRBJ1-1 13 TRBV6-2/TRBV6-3 CASYLTGHTEAFF
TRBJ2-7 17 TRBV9 CASSPSAGGASPYEQYF
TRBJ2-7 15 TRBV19 CASSEANPASYEQYF
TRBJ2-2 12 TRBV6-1 CVTKGNTGELFF
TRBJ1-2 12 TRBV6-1 CASSDNSYGYTF
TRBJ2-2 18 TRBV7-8 CASSFEFGGGPNTGELFF
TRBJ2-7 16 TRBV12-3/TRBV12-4 CASSYSGTATSYEQYF
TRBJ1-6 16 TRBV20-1 CSARDTGTSQNSPLHF
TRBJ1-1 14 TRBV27 CASCRWHKDTEAFF
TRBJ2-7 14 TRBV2 CASSGGLWNYEQYF
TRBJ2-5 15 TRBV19 CASSIARDRAETQYF
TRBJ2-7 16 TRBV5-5 CASSLTAGQGGAEQYF
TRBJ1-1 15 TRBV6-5 CASSYSWRSGTEAFF
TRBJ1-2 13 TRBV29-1 CSVWGGLNYGYTF
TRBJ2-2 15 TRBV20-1 CSATHPREGPGELFF
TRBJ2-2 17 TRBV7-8 CASSPRGVSGDTGELFF
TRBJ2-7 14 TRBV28 CASIPPKGSYEQYF
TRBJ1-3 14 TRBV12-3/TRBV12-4 CASREDLPGNTIYF